This passage covers 15 T cell receptor beta chains from one sample sequenced in a study of shared clonotypes between healthy human individuals. Assay used: immunoSEQ multiplex PCR; TCRdb lists only in-frame clones, some missing. Altogether about 1 million clones are present, 60% to 80% being singletons, with the ten largest covering about 1.5%. Material for sequencing was memory CD4+ T cells sorted from blood. Subset meaning: CD45RA-negative fraction. The receptors here all came from a man aged 18-30 years in good health.

This clone was observed a single time. V and J are TRBV29-1 and TRBJ1-2; a weak D match, TRBD1 (6 bases). Trimming pared 4 bases from V and 6 bases from J, leaving 15 bases between. Germline V gene lookup returns CDR1 SQVTM and CDR2 ANQGSEA. The CDR3 is 13 amino acids. DNA of the CDR3: TGCAGCGTTGTTGTGACGGCAGGGGATGGCTACACCTTC. Amino acids: CSVVVTAGDGYTF. The whole variable domain, remainder taken from reference TRBV29-1 and TRBJ1-2, is SAVISQKPSRDICQRGTSLTIQCQVDSQVTMMFWYRQQPGQSLTLIATANQGSEATYESGFVIDKFPISRPNLTFSTLTVSNMSPEDSSIYLCSVVVTAGDGYTFGSGTRLTVV.

The chain carries TRBV5-6 and TRBJ2-1; 10 positions match TRBD1. CDR1 and CDR2 (germline): SGHDT, YYEEEE. The CDR3 covers 15 residues. The V and J ends lost 3 bases and 6 bases, in that order; junction bases with no gene match: 6. The CDR3 DNA follows: TGTGCCAGCAGCTCCGGACAGGGGGGTTTCAATGAGCAGTTCTTC. Its translation: CASSSGQGGFNEQFF.

The rearrangement joins TRBV5-4 to TRBJ2-3; 12 bases fit TRBD2. Germline CDR1 SGHNT, CDR2 YYREEE (reference sequence). The V and J ends lost 0 bases and 6 bases, in that order; junction bases with no gene match: 5. There are 16 residues in the CDR3. CDR3 in DNA: TGTGCCAGCAGCTTGGGACTAGCGGGGGAAGGCGATACGCAGTATTTT. Translating gives CASSLGLAGEGDTQYF. Supplemented by reference TRBV5-4 and TRBJ2-3, the full variable domain reads ETGVTQSPTHLIKTRGQQVTLRCSSQSGHNTVSWYQQALGQGPQFIFQYYREEENGRGNFPPRFSGLQFPNYSSELNVNALELDDSALYLCASSLGLAGEGDTQYFGPGTRLTVL.

The chain has TRBV7-2 and TRBJ2-3, with D unresolved. Trimming left V 1 base short and J 13 bases short, with 18 bases between. The CDR3 sequence is 14 residues long. Per the germline V gene, CDR1 is SGHTA and CDR2 is FQGNSA. DNA of the CDR3: TGTGCCAGCAGCTTAGGCTTGGTCTCCTGGGTTGAGTATTTT. Protein sequence: CASSLGLVSWVEYF.

This chain joins TRBV4-1 and TRBJ2-1, with 9 bases lining up with TRBD2. This CDR3 spans 15 amino acids. The germline V gene encodes CDR1 MGHRA and CDR2 YSYEKL. J was trimmed by 5 bases and V by 4 bases; bases with no gene match: 6. The CDR3 protein is CASSLLAGPDNEQFF. The CDR3 DNA is TGCGCCAGCAGCCTTCTAGCGGGACCCGACAATGAGCAGTTCTTC.

This clone was observed a single time. V and J are TRBV5-1 and TRBJ1-6, with no clear D. V lost 4 bases, J lost 0 bases, and 17 bases lay in between. Germline-derived CDR1 and CDR2 are SGHRS and YFSETQ. This CDR3 has 18 residues. The CDR3 loop is CASSLYAAGSSYNSPLHF. The CDR3 nucleotides read TGCGCCAGCAGCCTATACGCTGCGGGGAGCTCCTATAATTCACCCCTCCACTTT.

This clone was seen a single time. V is TRBV4-3 and J is TRBJ1-1; D might be TRBD1 (5 bases). CDR1 and CDR2 (germline): LGHNA, YSLEER. This CDR3 spans 13 amino acids. Trimming removed 1 base at V and 8 bases at J, with 11 bases between. The CDR3 reads CASSQAVGGEAFF. In nucleotides, the CDR3 is TGCGCCAGCAGCCAAGCCGTGGGGGGGGAAGCTTTCTTT.

The table lists this clone with a count of one. This chain uses TRBV20-1 with TRBJ2-1; D is unresolved. CDR1 and CDR2 (germline): DFQATT, SNEGSKA (reference sequence). The CDR3 consists of 11 residues. The germline V and J ends were trimmed by 5 bases and 9 bases, with 11 bases remaining between them. This CDR3 is CSASRDPEQFF. In nucleotides, the CDR3 is TGCAGTGCTTCTAGAGACCCTGAGCAGTTCTTC.

This chain connects TRBV7-8 to TRBJ2-7, with a possible D match to TRBD1 (6 bases). The CDR3 has 14 amino acids. Looked up from germline, CDR1 is SGHVS and CDR2 is FQNEAQ. Trimming pared 5 bases from V and 9 bases from J, leaving 20 bases between. CDR3 residues: CASSAQYRVFGQYF. DNA of the CDR3: TGTGCCAGCAGCGCGCAGTACAGGGTGTTTGGGCAGTACTTC.

The chain joins TRBV6-1 to TRBJ2-1; 8 bases are a match to TRBD2. Trimming removed 4 bases from V and 9 bases from J; junction bases left unmatched: 8. In germline, CDR1 is MNHNS, CDR2 SASEGT. This CDR3 comprises 14 residues. The CDR3, as DNA: TGTGCCAGCAGTGTTGCCCTGACTAGCGCTGAGCAGTTCTTC. Translating gives CASSVALTSAEQFF.

This sequence joins TRBV28 and TRBJ2-7; TRBD2 matches at 10 bases. In germline, CDR1 is MDHEN, CDR2 SYDVKM. This CDR3 is built from 15 residues. V lost 2 bases to trimming and J lost 7 bases; unmatched junction nucleotides: 8. The CDR3, as DNA: TGTGCCAGCAGTTTAACTACTAGCGGGGTACGGGAGCAGTACTTC. Its protein is CASSLTTSGVREQYF.

The chain joins TRBV5-5 to TRBJ1-4; 7 nucleotides agree with TRBD1. The CDR3 is 14 amino acids. Per germline, CDR1 SGHKS and CDR2 YYEKEE (reference sequence). V trimming: 4 bases; J trimming: 8 bases; junction bases outside the gene matches: 8. CDR3 in DNA: TGTGCCAGCAGCACCGGGACAGCTTTAGAAAAACTGTTTTTT. Translating it yields CASSTGTALEKLFF.

The rearrangement joins TRBV19 to TRBJ1-6; weak D call: TRBD1 (6 bases). This CDR3 comprises 16 residues. Trimming left V 5 bases short and J 7 bases short, with 18 bases between. Germline values: CDR1 LNHDA, CDR2 SQIVND (reference sequence). This CDR3 reads CASSPMAGGLNSPLHF. The CDR3 bases are TGTGCCAGTAGTCCCATGGCGGGGGGGCTCAATTCACCCCTCCACTTT.

This clone has just one count. The J gene is TRBJ2-7, the V gene TRBV7-2; 9 positions match TRBD2. Germline lookup yields CDR1 SGHTA and CDR2 FQGNSA. This CDR3 region has 15 residues. After removal of 3 bases from V and 4 bases from J, the junction contained 7 bases not matched to a gene. CDR3 sequence: CASSFNGLASYEQYF. The CDR3 DNA is TGTGCCAGCAGCTTCAATGGACTAGCGTCGTACGAGCAGTACTTC.

V is TRBV5-6 and J is TRBJ2-7; D is uncertain. V lost 3 bases and J lost 0, with 16 bases in between. The CDR3 covers 16 residues. CDR1 and CDR2 from the germline V gene are SGHDT and YYEEEE. The CDR3 spells CASSSDRWGSSYEQYF. DNA for the CDR3: TGTGCCAGCAGCTCGGACCGATGGGGAAGCTCCTACGAGCAGTACTTC.